Listed here are 6 T cell receptor beta chains from one sample, sequenced in a study of type 1 and type 2 diabetes patients. PCR was run on genomic DNA. The TCR beta CDR3 region was amplified using 30 forward and 13 reverse primers. TCRdb re-called the multiplex PCR reads with MiXCR, one entry per CDR3 protein. The sample contains fewer than 300,000 distinct CDR3 sequences, around 47% of which appear only once. The sequencing input was peripheral blood mononuclear cells (PBMCs). The receptors come from a young man with type 2 diabetes.

Ten or more counts support this clonotype. The chain links TRBV2 to TRBJ2-5; D is perhaps TRBD1 (6 bases). Looked up from germline, CDR1 is SNHLY and CDR2 is FYNNEI. The CDR3 is 13 residues long. Trimming removed 1 base at V and 5 bases at J, with 8 bases between. CDR3 in DNA: TGTGCCAGCAGTGAAGGGACAGAGGAGACCCAGTACTTC. As protein: CASSEGTEETQYF.

This clonotype turned up a few times. The chain couples TRBV19 to TRBJ1-1; D unresolved. The germline CDR1 and CDR2 sequences are LNHDA and SQIVND (reference sequence). V was pared by 5 bases and J by 0 bases, with 13 bases between. The CDR3 has 15 amino acids. The CDR3 nucleotides read TGTGCCAGTAGTTCGCGGGTTGCCATGAACACTGAAGCTTTCTTT. Translated: CASSSRVAMNTEAFF.

The chain employs TRBV18 and TRBJ2-5, with a possible D match to TRBD2 (5 bases). V dropped 6 bases and J dropped 0 bases, with 8 bases sitting between them. The CDR3 extends over 13 amino acids. The V gene's germline CDR1 is KGHSH and CDR2 LQKENI. This CDR3 is CASSGKYQETQYF. CDR3 nucleotides: TGTGCCAGCTCCGGGAAGTACCAAGAGACCCAGTACTTC.

The J gene is TRBJ2-3, the V gene TRBV30, with 9 bases that match TRBD2. Germline V gives CDR1 GTSNPN, CDR2 SVGIG (reference sequence). The V gene end was trimmed by 7 bases and the J gene end by 1 base; junction bases not matched to a gene: 9. The CDR3 is 15 residues long. The CDR3 sequence is CASSGIAGGTDTQYF. In DNA form, the CDR3 reads TGTGCCTCCTCCGGGATAGCGGGGGGCACAGATACGCAGTATTTT.

This clonotype occurred a few times. This sequence joins TRBV19 and TRBJ2-1; no clear D. This CDR3 spans 14 amino acids. Deletions cut 4 bases from V and 4 bases from J, with 11 bases between. From germline, CDR1 is LNHDA and CDR2 SQIVND (reference sequence). In DNA form, the CDR3 reads TGTGCCAGTAGTAACGGCCCTAATTACAATGAGCAGTTCTTC. Amino acid sequence: CASSNGPNYNEQFF.

As to this clonotype: The junction departs from germline at one end; a sequencing error may be responsible. The rearrangement joins TRBV12-3 or TRBV12-4 to TRBJ2-1; D is possibly TRBD2 (6 bases). The CDR3 is made up of 15 amino acids. For the CDR3, the DNA is TGTGCCATCAGTGAGTCGACGGGAGAGGAAGGTGAGCAGTTCTTC. Translating gives CAISESTGEEGEQFF.